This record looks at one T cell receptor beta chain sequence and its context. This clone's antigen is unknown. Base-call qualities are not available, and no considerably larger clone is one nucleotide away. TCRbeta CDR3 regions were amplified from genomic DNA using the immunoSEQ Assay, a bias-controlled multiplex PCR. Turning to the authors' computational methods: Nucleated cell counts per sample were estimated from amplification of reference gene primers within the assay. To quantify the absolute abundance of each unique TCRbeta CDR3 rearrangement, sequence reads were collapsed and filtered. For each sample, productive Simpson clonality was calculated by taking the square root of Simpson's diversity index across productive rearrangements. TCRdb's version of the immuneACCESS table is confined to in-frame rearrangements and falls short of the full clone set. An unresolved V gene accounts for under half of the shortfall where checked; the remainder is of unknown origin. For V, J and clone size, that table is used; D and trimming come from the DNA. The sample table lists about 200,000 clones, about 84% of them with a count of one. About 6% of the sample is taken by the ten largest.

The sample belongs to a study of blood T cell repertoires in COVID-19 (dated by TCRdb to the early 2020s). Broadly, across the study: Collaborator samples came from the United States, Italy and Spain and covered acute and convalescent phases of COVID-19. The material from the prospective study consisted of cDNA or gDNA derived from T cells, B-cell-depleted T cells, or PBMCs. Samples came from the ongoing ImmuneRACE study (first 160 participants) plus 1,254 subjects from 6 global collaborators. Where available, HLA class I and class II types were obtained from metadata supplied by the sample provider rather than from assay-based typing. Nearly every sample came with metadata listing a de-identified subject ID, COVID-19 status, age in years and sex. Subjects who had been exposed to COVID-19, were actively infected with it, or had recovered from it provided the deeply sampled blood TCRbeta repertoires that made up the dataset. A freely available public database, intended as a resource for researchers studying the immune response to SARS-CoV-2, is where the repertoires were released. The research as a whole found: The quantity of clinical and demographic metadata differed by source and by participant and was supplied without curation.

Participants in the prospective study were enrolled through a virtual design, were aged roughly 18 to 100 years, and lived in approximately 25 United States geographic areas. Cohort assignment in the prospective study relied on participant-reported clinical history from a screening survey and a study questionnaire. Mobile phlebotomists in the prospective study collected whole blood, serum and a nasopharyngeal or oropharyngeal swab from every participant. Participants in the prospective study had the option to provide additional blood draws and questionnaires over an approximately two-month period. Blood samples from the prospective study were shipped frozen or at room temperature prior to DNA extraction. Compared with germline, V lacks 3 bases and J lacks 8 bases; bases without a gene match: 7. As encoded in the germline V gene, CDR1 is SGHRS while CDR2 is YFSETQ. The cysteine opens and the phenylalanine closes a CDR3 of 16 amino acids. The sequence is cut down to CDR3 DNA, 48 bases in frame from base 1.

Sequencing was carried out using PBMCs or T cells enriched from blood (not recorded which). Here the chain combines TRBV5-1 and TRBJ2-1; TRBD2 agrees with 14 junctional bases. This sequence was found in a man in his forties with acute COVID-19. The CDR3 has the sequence CASSSGLAGEVDEQFF. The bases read TGCGCCAGCAGCTCGGGACTAGCGGGAGAGGTAGATGAGCAGTTCTTC.